This T cell receptor beta chain came from a study of Graves' ophthalmopathy and Graves' hyperthyroidism. Findings and limits, study-wide: Sensitivity of roughly 64% and specificity of under 85% were achieved by the model that predicted ophthalmopathy progression. The authors also found most expanded thyroid clonotypes above 0.001 frequency in blood.

If patients had other autoimmune diseases, uncontrolled infections, pregnancy or lactation, they were excluded. Physicians reached a diagnosis by relying on clinical symptoms, serum thyroxine, TRAb, thyroid ultrasound and orbital computed tomography. CDR3 length equals 12 residues. Germline assignment: CDR1 LNHDA and CDR2 SQIVND (reference sequence). V was cut by 6 bases and J by 5 bases, with 10 bases left in between. Turning to this clonotype: Its antigen is not known.

Amplified TCR beta CDR3 regions were obtained using RNA transcripts as template. Second-round multiplex PCR came after a first-round RT-PCR that employed HTBI primers. TCRdb redid the calling of the multiplex PCR reads with MiXCR, one entry per CDR3 protein. Among around 1.1 million distinct CDR3 sequences listed, about 35% were seen once. The sequence was obtained from an adult man with Graves' hyperthyroidism. The V call is TRBV19, the J call TRBJ1-2; tentative D call: TRBD1 (5 bases). Sequenced input: peripheral blood or thyroid tissue (not recorded which). CDR3 residues: CASRTAPYGYTF. DNA of the CDR3: TGTGCCAGTAGGACAGCCCCATATGGCTACACCTTC.